The entry below describes one T cell receptor (beta chain). This sample was taken from a study of blood T cell repertoires in COVID-19. Study in general: Material from acute and convalescent COVID-19 was sourced from the United States, Italy and Spain. T cells, B-cell-depleted T cells, or PBMCs provided the cDNA or gDNA that served as material.

The protocol was immunoSEQ multiplex PCR, while the TCRdb copy is restricted to in-frame clones and leaves out a portion. Among more than 250,000 clones listed, 65% to 90% were seen once. This CDR3 spans 14 amino acids. Trimming at V came to 2 bases and at J to 3 bases, leaving 5 bases not matched to a gene. Germline V gene lookup returns CDR1 GTSNPN and CDR2 SVGIG (reference sequence). Sequencing was carried out using PBMCs or T cells enriched from blood (not recorded which). V and J are TRBV30 and TRBJ2-3; 7 nucleotides line up with TRBD2. The receptor comes from a woman aged 18-29 years who had recovered from COVID-19. The CDR3 DNA reads as TGTGCCTGGAGTCCCACTAGCGCGACAGATACGCAGTATTTT. Amino acid sequence: CAWSPTSATDTQYF.